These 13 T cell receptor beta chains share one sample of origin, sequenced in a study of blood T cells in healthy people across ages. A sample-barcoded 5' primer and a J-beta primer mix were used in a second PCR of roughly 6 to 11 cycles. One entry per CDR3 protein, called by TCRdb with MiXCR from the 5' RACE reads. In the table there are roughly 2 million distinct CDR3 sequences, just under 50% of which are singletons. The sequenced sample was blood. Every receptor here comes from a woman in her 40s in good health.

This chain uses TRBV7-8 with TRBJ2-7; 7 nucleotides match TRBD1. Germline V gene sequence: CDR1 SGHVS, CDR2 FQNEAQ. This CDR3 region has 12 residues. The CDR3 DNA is TGTCCCCTGGCGGCAGGGGGAGAGATCCAGTACTTC. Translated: CPLAAGGEIQYF.

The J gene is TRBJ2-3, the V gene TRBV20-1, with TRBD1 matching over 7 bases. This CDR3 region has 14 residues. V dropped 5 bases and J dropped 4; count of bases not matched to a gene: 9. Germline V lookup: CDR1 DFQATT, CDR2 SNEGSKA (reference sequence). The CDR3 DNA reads TGCAGTGCTCCGGACAGGTCTAAGGCAGATACGCAGTATTTT. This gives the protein CSAPDRSKADTQYF.

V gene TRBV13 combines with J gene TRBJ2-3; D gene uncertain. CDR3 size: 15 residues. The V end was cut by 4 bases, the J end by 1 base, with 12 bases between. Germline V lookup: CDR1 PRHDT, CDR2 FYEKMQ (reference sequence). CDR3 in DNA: TGTGCCAGCAGCTCTGATACTGTACGCACAGATACGCAGTATTTT. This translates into CASSSDTVRTDTQYF.

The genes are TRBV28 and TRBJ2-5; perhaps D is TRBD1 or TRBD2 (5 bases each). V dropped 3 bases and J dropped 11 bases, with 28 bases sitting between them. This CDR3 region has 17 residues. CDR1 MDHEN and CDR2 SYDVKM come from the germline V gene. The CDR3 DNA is TGTGCCAGCAGTTTTAAAGGAGTGGGGCAGGGTGTGGGGGAGCAGTACTTC. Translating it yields CASSFKGVGQGVGEQYF.

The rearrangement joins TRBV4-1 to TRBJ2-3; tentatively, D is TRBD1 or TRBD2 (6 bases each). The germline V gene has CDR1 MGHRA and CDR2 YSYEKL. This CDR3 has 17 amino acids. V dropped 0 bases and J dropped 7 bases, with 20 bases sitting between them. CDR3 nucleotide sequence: TGCGCCAGCAGCCAAGATTTCGGGGGCGCTGAAAGGAATACGCAGTATTTT. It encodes CASSQDFGGAERNTQYF.

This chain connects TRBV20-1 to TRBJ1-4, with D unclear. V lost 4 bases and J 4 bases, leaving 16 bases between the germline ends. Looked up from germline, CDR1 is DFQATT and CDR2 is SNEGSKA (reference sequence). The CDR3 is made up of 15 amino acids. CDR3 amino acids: CSAKYFRADNEKLFF. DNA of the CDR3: TGCAGTGCTAAATATTTCCGGGCCGATAATGAAAAACTGTTTTTT.

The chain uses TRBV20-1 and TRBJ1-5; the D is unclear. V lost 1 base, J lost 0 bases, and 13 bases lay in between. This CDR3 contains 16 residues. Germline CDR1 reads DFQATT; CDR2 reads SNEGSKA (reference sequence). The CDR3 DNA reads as TGCAGTGCTAGAGCTAGAGGGCACCTTAGCAATCAGCCCCAGCATTTT. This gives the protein CSARARGHLSNQPQHF.

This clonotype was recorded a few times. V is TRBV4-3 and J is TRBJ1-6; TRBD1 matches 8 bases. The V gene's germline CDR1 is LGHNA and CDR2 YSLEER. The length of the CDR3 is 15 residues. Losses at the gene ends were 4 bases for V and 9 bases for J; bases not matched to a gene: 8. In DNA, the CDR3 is TGCGCCAGCAGCCGAGTGACAGGGGAAGGTTCACCCCTCCACTTT. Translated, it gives CASSRVTGEGSPLHF.

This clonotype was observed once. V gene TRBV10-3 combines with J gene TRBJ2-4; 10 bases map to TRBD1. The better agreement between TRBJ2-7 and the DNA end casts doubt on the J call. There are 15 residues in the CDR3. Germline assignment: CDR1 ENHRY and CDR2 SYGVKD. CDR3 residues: CAISEDDRGRYEQYF. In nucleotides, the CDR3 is TGTGCCATCAGTGAGGATGACAGGGGGCGATACGAGCAGTACTTC.

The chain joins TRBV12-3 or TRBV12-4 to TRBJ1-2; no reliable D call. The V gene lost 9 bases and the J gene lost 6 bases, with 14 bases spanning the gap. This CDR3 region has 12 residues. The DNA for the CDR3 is TGTGCCAGTCAAAGGGATTGGGATGGCTACACCTTC. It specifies CASQRDWDGYTF.

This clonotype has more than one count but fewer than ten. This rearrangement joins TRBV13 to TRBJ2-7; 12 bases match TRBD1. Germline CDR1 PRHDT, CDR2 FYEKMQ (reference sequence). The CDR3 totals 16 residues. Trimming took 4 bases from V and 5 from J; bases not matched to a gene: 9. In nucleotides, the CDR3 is TGTGCCAGCAGCTCAGCTACGGGACAGGGGGCCCACGAGCAGTACTTC. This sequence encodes CASSSATGQGAHEQYF.

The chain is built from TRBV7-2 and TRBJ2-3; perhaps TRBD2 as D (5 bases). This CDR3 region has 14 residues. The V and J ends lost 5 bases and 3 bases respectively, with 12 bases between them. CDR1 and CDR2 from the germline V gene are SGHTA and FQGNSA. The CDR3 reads CASSKGARTDTQYF. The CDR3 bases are TGTGCCAGCAGCAAGGGAGCCAGAACAGATACGCAGTATTTT.

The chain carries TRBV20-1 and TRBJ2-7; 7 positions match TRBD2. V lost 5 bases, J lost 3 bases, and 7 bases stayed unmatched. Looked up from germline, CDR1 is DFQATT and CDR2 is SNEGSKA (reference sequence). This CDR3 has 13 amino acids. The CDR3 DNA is TGCAGTGCTGAGAGCGGGACCCGCTACGAGCAGTACTTC. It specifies CSAESGTRYEQYF.